This is a list of T cell receptor beta chains from one sample in a study of identical twins. TCRdb re-called the 5' RACE reads with MiXCR, one entry per CDR3 protein. The table lists about 220,000 distinct CDR3 sequences, 6.5% to 9% of them singletons. These data also featured in a second study, about yellow fever vaccine responses in identical twins.

The sample was CD8+ T cells sorted from blood. The source is a woman aged 18-30 years in good health. Both conserved end residues are part of each CDR3. The D gene is left open where the match is weak. Some rows have no size entry. The others give once, few or many, or a class for an expanded clone.

v_call,d_call,j_call,clone_size,cdr3_aa,cdr3_nt
TRBV2,NA,TRBJ2-7,few,CASSEGTYEQYF,TGTGCCAGCAGTGAAGGGACCTACGAGCAGTACTTC
TRBV7-6,TRBD2,TRBJ2-1,few,CASSSEGLALSEQFF,TGTGCCAGCAGCTCGGAGGGACTAGCGCTGTCTGAGCAGTTCTTC
TRBV14,TRBD2,TRBJ2-7,few,CASSQRLAGVYEQYF,TGTGCCAGCAGCCAGAGGCTAGCGGGAGTCTACGAGCAGTACTTC
TRBV12-3/TRBV12-4,NA,TRBJ1-5,few,CASSSVTGGSNQPQHF,TGTGCCAGCAGTTCTGTAACTGGTGGTAGCAATCAGCCCCAGCATTTT
TRBV11-2,NA,TRBJ2-3,NA,CASSIQTDTQYF,TGTGCCAGCAGCATACAGACAGATACGCAGTATTTT
TRBV29-1,TRBD2,TRBJ2-1,NA,CSVVTSGSFYNEQFF,TGCAGCGTTGTGACTAGCGGGTCATTCTACAATGAGCAGTTCTTC
TRBV4-1,TRBD2,TRBJ2-1,many,CASSQEGPSGYNEQFF,TGCGCCAGCAGCCAAGAGGGCCCTAGCGGCTACAATGAGCAGTTCTTC
TRBV5-1,TRBD1,TRBJ1-4,few,CASRLTQGREEKLFF,TGCGCCAGCAGATTAACACAGGGGAGAGAGGAAAAACTGTTTTTT
TRBV7-9,NA,TRBJ2-2,NA,CASSLSSYPELFF,TGTGCCAGCAGCTTAAGCTCCTATCCCGAGCTGTTTTTT
TRBV6-6,NA,TRBJ1-4,NA,CASTKDYQGKLFF,TGTGCCAGCACCAAGGACTACCAAGGAAAACTGTTTTTT
TRBV19,TRBD1,TRBJ1-5,few,CASSIEGAIIQPQHF,TGTGCCAGTAGTATTGAGGGGGCCATCATTCAGCCCCAGCATTTT
TRBV5-5,NA,TRBJ2-3,many,CASSLDRAADTQYF,TGTGCCAGCAGCTTGGACAGGGCTGCAGATACGCAGTATTTT
TRBV4-1,NA,TRBJ2-3,few,CASSREGEGWETDTQYF,TGCGCCAGCAGCCGAGAGGGAGAGGGTTGGGAAACAGATACGCAGTATTTT